The 21 T cell receptor beta chains in this list originate from one sample, sequenced in a study of T-cell memory formation after mild COVID-19 (dated by TCRdb to the early 2020s). Library preparation employed 5' RACE. The data were produced on an Illumina NovaSeq 6000. The public reads were reanalyzed by TCRdb: fastp trimming at Q25, MiXCR alignment, in-frame beta chains only. Duplicate CDR3 protein sequences are folded into a single record with the most common DNA and genes. Counted in this sample were about 470,000 distinct CDR3 sequences; roughly 25% of them appeared once. Approximately 12% of the sample belongs to the ten largest clones. The sequencing input was PBMCs or a T cell subset sorted from them (not recorded which). These receptors all come from an adult woman who had mild COVID-19 (a few samples of this study predate the infection). The sample titles of this study are shuffled in the database, so cell type and time point are left out; the donor was told from shared clones.

This chain joins TRBV3-1 and TRBJ2-1, with 12 bases aligning to TRBD2. The CDR3 has 15 residues. The V gene's germline CDR1 is LGHDT and CDR2 YNNKEL (reference sequence). Trimming at V came to 4 bases and at J to 10 bases, leaving 8 bases not matched to a gene. The CDR3 reads CASSRPLTSGGEQFF. CDR3 bases: TGTGCCAGCAGCCGGCCCCTGACTAGCGGGGGAGAGCAGTTCTTC.

The chain couples TRBV30 to TRBJ2-7; the D gene is possibly TRBD1 (5 bases). Deletions cut 3 bases from V and 3 bases from J, with 6 bases between. Looked up from germline, CDR1 is GTSNPN and CDR2 is SVGIG (reference sequence). The CDR3 loop spans 11 amino acids. The CDR3 reads CAWSRVYEQYF. As DNA, the CDR3 is TGTGCCTGGAGCAGGGTCTACGAGCAGTACTTC.

The genes are TRBV12-3 or TRBV12-4 and TRBJ2-3; 12 nucleotides align to TRBD2. V gave up 6 bases and J gave up 1 base; unmatched junction bases: 2. The CDR3 runs 15 residues. CDR3 bases: TGTGCCAGCAGCGGACTAGCGGGGCGCACAGATACGCAGTATTTT. Translation gives CASSGLAGRTDTQYF.

The J gene is TRBJ2-3, the V gene TRBV7-8; no reliable D call. Germline V lookup: CDR1 SGHVS, CDR2 FQNEAQ. V was shortened by 4 bases and J by 0 bases, with 14 bases between the two germline ends. The CDR3 sequence is 16 residues long. The CDR3 here is CASSSLSRRSTDTQYF. The DNA of the CDR3 is TGTGCCAGCAGCTCCCTTTCGAGAAGGAGCACAGATACGCAGTATTTT.

The rearrangement uses TRBV7-9 and TRBJ1-1; TRBD1 agrees at 9 bases. Germline loops: CDR1 SEHNR, CDR2 FQNEAQ (reference sequence). The CDR3 is 13 amino acids. V shed 0 bases, J shed 11 bases, and the junction held 4 bases outside the gene matches. The CDR3 DNA follows: TGTGCCAGCAGCTTAGCGGGACAGGGTGGTGCTTTCTTT. This sequence encodes CASSLAGQGGAFF.

This sequence joins TRBV2 and TRBJ1-2; D is unresolved. V lost 10 bases, J lost 3 bases, and 24 bases lay in between. CDR1 SNHLY and CDR2 FYNNEI come from the germline V gene. The length of the CDR3 is 16 residues. In DNA, the CDR3 is TGTGCCACCACCTTCAAACTAGGGAGATGGGACTATGGCTACACCTTC. This translates into CATTFKLGRWDYGYTF. The full variable domain, in which reference TRBV2 and TRBJ1-2 provide the parts outside the CDR3, is EPEVTQTPSHQVTQMGQEVILRCVPISNHLYFYWYRQILGQKVEFLVSFYNNEISEKSEIFDDQFSVERPDGSNFTLKIRSTKLEDSAMYFCATTFKLGRWDYGYTFGSGTRLTVV.

This chain connects TRBV11-1 to TRBJ2-7, with TRBD1 matching over 7 bases. CDR3 length equals 16 residues. Germline CDR1 reads SGHAT; CDR2 reads FQDESV (reference sequence). V was clipped by 2 bases and J by 0 bases; unmatched bases: 7. CDR3 region: CASSLIRGQYSYEQYF. DNA for the CDR3: TGTGCCAGCAGCTTAATCAGGGGACAGTACTCCTACGAGCAGTACTTC.

In its sample, this clonotype was seen a few times. The chain employs TRBV2 and TRBJ2-5; TRBD1 aligns across 7 bases. The CDR3 length is 14 residues. Losses at the gene ends were 4 bases for V and 5 bases for J; bases not matched to a gene: 7. Per the germline V gene, CDR1 is SNHLY and CDR2 is FYNNEI. The chain's CDR3 is CASSVTGVEETQYF. The CDR3 DNA follows: TGTGCCAGCAGTGTAACAGGGGTTGAGGAGACCCAGTACTTC. The full variable domain, rest sourced from reference TRBV2 and TRBJ2-5, is EPEVTQTPSHQVTQMGQEVILRCVPISNHLYFYWYRQILGQKVEFLVSFYNNEISEKSEIFDDQFSVERPDGSNFTLKIRSTKLEDSAMYFCASSVTGVEETQYFGPGTRLLVL.

This rearrangement joins TRBV12-3 or TRBV12-4 to TRBJ2-3; D is unclear. V was pared by 1 base and J by 2 bases, with 7 bases between. There are 14 residues in the CDR3. CDR3 coding DNA: TGTGCCAGCAGTTTAGTGGGCCTCACAGATACGCAGTATTTT. Translated, it gives CASSLVGLTDTQYF.

This sequence joins TRBV5-5 and TRBJ2-5, with 10 bases identical to TRBD1. The CDR3 has 16 amino acids. After removal of 2 bases from V and 2 bases from J, the junction contained 6 bases not matched to a gene. The V gene's germline CDR1 is SGHKS and CDR2 YYEKEE (reference sequence). The CDR3 DNA reads as TGTGCCAGCAGCTTAAGGACAGGGGGTCTTCAAGAGACCCAGTACTTC. Translated, it gives CASSLRTGGLQETQYF.

At least ten counts were recorded for this clonotype. This sequence joins TRBV7-2 and TRBJ1-2; 8 positions agree with TRBD1. J lost 0 bases, V lost 10 bases, and 7 bases had no gene match. The CDR3 runs 14 residues. The germline V gene encodes CDR1 SGHTA and CDR2 FQGNSA. The CDR3 DNA is TGTGCCATATCGGGGACAGGAGCTAACTATGGCTACACCTTC. Its protein product is CAISGTGANYGYTF.

Notes on this clonotype: Its ends do not fully match the called genes, so a read error is possible. V is TRBV2 and J is TRBJ2-7; D is perhaps TRBD1 (6 bases). The CDR3 has 15 amino acids. Germline CDR1 SNHLY, CDR2 FYNNEI. In DNA, the CDR3 is TGTGCCAGCGGTTTTCGCGGACAGCTCTCCCACGAGCAGTACTTC. This encodes CASGFRGQLSHEQYF.

The V and J genes are TRBV6-5 and TRBJ2-7; unclear D gene. From germline, CDR1 is MNHEY and CDR2 SVGAGI. The CDR3 sequence is 18 residues long. Deletions cut 0 bases from V and 4 bases from J, with 22 bases between. DNA of the CDR3: TGTGCCAGCAGTTACTCGTCTGTAGGGTACCTGCGGCCGTACGAGCAGTACTTC. This translates into CASSYSSVGYLRPYEQYF.

The V call is TRBV29-1, the J call TRBJ1-1; weak D call: TRBD1 (5 bases). Between the trimmed V and J ends, which lost 3 bases and 1 base, there was a span of 6 bases. This CDR3 has 12 amino acids. Per germline, CDR1 SQVTM and CDR2 ANQGSEA. The CDR3 loop is CSVDGTNTEAFF. In nucleotides, the CDR3 is TGCAGCGTTGATGGGACGAACACTGAAGCTTTCTTT.

The chain combines TRBV9 with TRBJ2-2; 10 nucleotides match TRBD1. Germline V gene sequence: CDR1 SGDLS, CDR2 YYNGEE. Trimming cost V 0 bases and J 6 bases; bases outside gene matches: 8. The CDR3 length is 17 residues. CDR3 in DNA: TGTGCCAGCAGCGTAGCCCCCGGGACAGGGGTGGCCGGGGAGCTGTTTTTT. This encodes CASSVAPGTGVAGELFF.

The V gene is TRBV3-1, the J gene TRBJ2-1, with D perhaps matching TRBD2 (6 bases). Trimming cost V 6 bases and J 6 bases, with 18 bases left between them. CDR3 length equals 15 residues. Germline lookup yields CDR1 LGHDT and CDR2 YNNKEL (reference sequence). The CDR3 DNA is TGTGCCAGCAGTTTTACCGGCCGGGACTTCAATGAGCAGTTCTTC. It encodes CASSFTGRDFNEQFF.

Only a few counts were recorded for this clonotype. V gene TRBV20-1 combines with J gene TRBJ2-4, with D possibly being TRBD2 (6 bases). CDR3 length: 14 residues. Germline-derived CDR1 and CDR2 are DFQATT and SNEGSKA (reference sequence). The V gene lost 2 bases and the J gene lost 1 base, with 9 bases spanning the gap. The CDR3 sequence is CSARTTRAKNIQYF. In DNA, the CDR3 is TGCAGTGCTAGAACGACTAGGGCCAAAAACATTCAGTACTTC.

This rearrangement joins TRBV6-2 or TRBV6-3 to TRBJ1-1, with D possibly being TRBD1 (6 bases). Trimming left V 0 bases short and J 3 bases short, with 14 bases between. The CDR3 has 16 amino acids. Looked up from germline, CDR1 is MNHEY and CDR2 is SVGEGT. The CDR3 loop reads CASSYSSGVWDTEAFF. CDR3 DNA: TGTGCCAGCAGTTACTCGTCAGGGGTCTGGGACACTGAAGCTTTCTTT.

This clonotype is a singleton in its sample. The chain is built from TRBV12-3 or TRBV12-4 and TRBJ2-6; D not resolved. The V and J ends lost 7 bases and 1 base respectively, with 11 bases between them. This CDR3 is built from 15 residues. CDR3 sequence: CASTPAGSGANVLTF. The DNA of the CDR3 is TGTGCCAGCACCCCGGCTGGTTCTGGGGCCAACGTCCTGACTTTC.

This clonotype was seen ten or more times. The V and J genes are TRBV15 and TRBJ2-7; D gene uncertain. This CDR3 contains 13 residues. Per germline, CDR1 LNHNV and CDR2 YYDKDF (reference sequence). Trimming took off 0 bases at V and 1 base at J, with 4 bases between the two ends. The chain's CDR3 is CATSRDRSYEQYF. The CDR3 DNA follows: TGTGCCACCAGCAGAGACAGATCCTACGAGCAGTACTTC.

This clonotype was found a few times. Here the CDR3 reads CASRSLAGAQETQYF. The CDR3 region has the DNA TGTGCCAGCAGATCCCTAGCGGGTGCTCAAGAGACCCAGTACTTC. The V gene is TRBV6-5, the J gene TRBJ2-5, with TRBD2 matching 8 bases. This CDR3 comprises 15 residues. After removal of 6 bases from V and 2 bases from J, the junction contained 8 bases not matched to a gene. Per the germline V gene, CDR1 is MNHEY and CDR2 is SVGAGI.